These 24 T cell receptor beta chains were all obtained from the same sample, sequenced in a study of cytomegalovirus exposure and HLA in healthy donors (dated by TCRdb to 2017 to 2019). Libraries were made using the immunoSEQ multiplex PCR assay. For the multiplex PCR, a mixture combining 60 forward primers for TCR Vbeta segments and 13 reverse primers for TCR Jbeta segments was used. TCRdb took over this immuneACCESS table, retaining in-frame rearrangements with V and J assigned. Such tables are incomplete; in checked studies, under half of the missing clones stem from an unresolved V gene, and the remainder is unexplained. The sample yields 150,000 to 200,000 clones; around 80% were counted once. 6% to 7.5% of the sample is in the top ten clones. The material sequenced was PBMCs. The receptor set was obtained from a man aged 25-45 years in good health and CMV-seropositive.

The chain joins TRBV6-6 to TRBJ2-5, with 9 nucleotides matching TRBD2. This CDR3 is built from 16 residues. Germline V gives CDR1 MNHNY, CDR2 SVGAGI (reference sequence). Trimming took 2 bases from V and 1 from J; bases not matched to a gene: 5. CDR3 in amino acids: CASSYLRGGIQETQYF. The CDR3 nucleotides read TGTGCCAGCAGTTACCTGCGGGGGGGGATCCAAGAGACCCAGTACTTC.

V gene TRBV6-5 combines with J gene TRBJ2-7; D may be TRBD1 (6 bases). Germline CDR1 and CDR2: MNHEY and SVGAGI. The CDR3 length is 15 residues. Between the trimmed V and J ends, which lost 6 bases and 2 bases, there was a span of 17 bases. Here the CDR3 DNA reads TGTGCCAGCAGCTCCAGGGGCTCAGAAGCCTACGAGCAGTACTTC. As protein: CASSSRGSEAYEQYF.

The rearrangement joins TRBV2 to TRBJ1-5, with 7 bases matching TRBD1. Losses at the gene ends were 5 bases for V and 5 bases for J; bases not matched to a gene: 6. Germline loops: CDR1 SNHLY, CDR2 FYNNEI. The CDR3 has 14 residues. In nucleotides, the CDR3 is TGTGCCAGCAGTTATGGACAGGTAGATCAGCCCCAGCATTTT. Translation: CASSYGQVDQPQHF.

This chain uses TRBV18 with TRBJ1-1; D remains unclear. CDR1 KGHSH and CDR2 LQKENI come from the germline V gene. This CDR3 comprises 15 residues. The V gene lost 2 bases and the J gene lost 5 bases, with 15 bases spanning the gap. The CDR3 coding sequence is TGTGCCAGCTCACCAAATTCGGTTATTGAGACTGAAGCTTTCTTT. This codes for CASSPNSVIETEAFF. The full variable domain, completed using reference TRBV18 and TRBJ1-1, is NAGVMQNPRHLVRRRGQEARLRCSPMKGHSHVYWYRQLPEEGLKFMVYLQKENIIDESGMPKERFSAEFPKEGPSILRIQQVVRGDSAAYFCASSPNSVIETEAFFGQGTRLTVV.

CDR3 amino acids: CASSLVLGTSPNGYGYTF. The CDR3 bases are TGTGCCAGCAGCTTAGTCTTAGGGACATCTCCTAATGGCTATGGCTACACCTTC. J is TRBJ1-2 and V is TRBV7-9, with a tentative D call TRBD1 (6 bases). Germline V lookup: CDR1 SEHNR, CDR2 FQNEAQ (reference sequence). Trimming stripped 1 base from V and 4 bases from J, with 22 bases between. The CDR3 runs 18 residues.

The chain links TRBV27 to TRBJ1-6, with 7 bases identical to TRBD1. CDR3 length equals 15 residues. The germline gives CDR1 MNHEY, CDR2 SMNVEV (reference sequence). V gave up 7 bases and J gave up 7 bases; unmatched junction bases: 10. The CDR3 reads CASNPTGIVNSPLHF. The CDR3 nucleotides read TGTGCCAGCAACCCGACAGGGATCGTGAATTCACCCCTCCACTTT.

The CDR3 is CASSITVDTEAFF. Here the CDR3 DNA reads TGTGCCAGCAGCATCACAGTAGACACTGAAGCTTTCTTT. The rearrangement links TRBV6-5 to TRBJ1-1; D call uncertain. Trimming pared 6 bases from V and 3 bases from J, leaving 11 bases between. Germline values: CDR1 MNHEY, CDR2 SVGAGI. The CDR3 totals 13 residues.

The chain has TRBV25-1 and TRBJ2-2; tentative D call: TRBD2 (6 bases). V was shortened by 2 bases and J by 7 bases, with 17 bases between the two germline ends. The CDR3 length is 16 residues. The V gene's germline CDR1 is MGHDK and CDR2 SYGVNS. The CDR3 loop reads CASSETGLPGVGELFF. The CDR3 DNA reads as TGTGCCAGCAGTGAAACGGGACTCCCGGGGGTCGGGGAGCTGTTTTTT.

The rearrangement links TRBV27 to TRBJ1-6; perhaps TRBD1 as D (6 bases). CDR1 and CDR2 from the germline V gene are MNHEY and SMNVEV (reference sequence). The CDR3 sequence is 17 residues long. V was pared by 6 bases and J by 9 bases, with 24 bases between. CDR3: CASSPTWTVSVGSPLHF. Here the CDR3 DNA reads TGTGCCAGCAGCCCAACCTGGACAGTTTCGGTCGGTTCACCCCTCCACTTT.

V is TRBV6-1 and J is TRBJ1-1, with TRBD1 matching 8 bases. Germline trimming cut 6 bases from V and 6 bases from J; bases unmatched to any gene: 3. This CDR3 has 12 amino acids. CDR1 and CDR2 from the germline V gene are MNHNS and SASEGT. The CDR3 region has the DNA TGTGCCAGCAGGACAGGGGATGCTGAAGCTTTCTTT. Translation: CASRTGDAEAFF.

The chain combines TRBV28 with TRBJ2-5, with TRBD1 identical over 9 bases. The CDR3 runs 16 residues. Germline V CDR1 and CDR2: MDHEN, SYDVKM. The J segment lost 4 bases and the V segment lost 4 bases, leaving 10 bases of the junction unmatched. The CDR3 DNA follows: TGTGCCAGCAGTTCCACCTACAGGGGGCGCAGAGAGACCCAGTACTTC. This translates into CASSSTYRGRRETQYF.

The rearrangement links TRBV4-1 to TRBJ2-1; D is unresolved. V gave up 1 base and J gave up 0 bases, with 10 bases separating them. Germline CDR1 and CDR2: MGHRA and YSYEKL. The CDR3 is made up of 16 amino acids. The CDR3 DNA follows: TGCGCCAGCAGCCAAGGTCCATACAGCTCCTACAATGAGCAGTTCTTC. This translates into CASSQGPYSSYNEQFF.

This clone was observed a handful of times. The chain joins TRBV9 to TRBJ2-2, with 8 bases fitting TRBD2. V trimming: 5 bases; J trimming: 7 bases; junction bases outside the gene matches: 7. Germline V gene sequence: CDR1 SGDLS, CDR2 YYNGEE. This CDR3 has 14 residues. This CDR3 is CASSLAGRVGELFF. The DNA for the CDR3 is TGTGCCAGCAGTCTAGCGGGTAGGGTCGGGGAGCTGTTTTTT.

Worth noting for this clone: At one end, the junction sequence differs from germline, possibly due to a read error. The V gene is TRBV6-1, the J gene TRBJ1-4, with 7 bases identical to TRBD1. The CDR3 length is 11 residues. Germline V CDR1 and CDR2: MNHNS, SASEGT. CDR3 bases: TGTGCCAGCAGGGAAGGGGGCAAACTGTTTTTT. Translating gives CASREGGKLFF.

This chain uses TRBV11-2 with TRBJ2-1, with 8 nucleotides matching TRBD2. Germline loops: CDR1 SGHAT, CDR2 FQNNGV. CDR3 length equals 16 residues. V lost 5 bases, J lost 8 bases, and 14 bases stayed unmatched. The CDR3 reads CASSPELDPRGDEQFF. Written as DNA, the CDR3 is TGTGCCAGCAGCCCGGAGCTGGACCCGCGGGGGGATGAGCAGTTCTTC.

This chain joins TRBV4-2 and TRBJ1-1; D is perhaps TRBD1 (5 bases). The V gene's germline CDR1 is LGHNA and CDR2 YNFKEQ. The germline V and J ends were trimmed by 4 bases and 1 base, with 16 bases remaining between them. This CDR3 has 16 residues. The CDR3 region is CASSRGTPDTNTEAFF. DNA of the CDR3: TGTGCCAGCAGCCGAGGGACTCCCGATACGAACACTGAAGCTTTCTTT.

As DNA, the CDR3 is TGTGCCAGCTCACCATCAGGGCTTTTTAACTATGGCTACACCTTC. It specifies CASSPSGLFNYGYTF. This chain links TRBV18 with TRBJ1-2, with D possibly TRBD1 on 5 matching bases. Trimming pared 2 bases from V and 1 base from J, leaving 11 bases between. This CDR3 has 15 amino acids. CDR1 is KGHSH and CDR2 is LQKENI in the germline V gene.

The chain has TRBV27 and TRBJ2-1; TRBD2 matches 8 bases. With 0 bases clipped from V and 7 bases from J, the junction kept 14 bases outside the gene matches. The CDR3 loop spans 18 amino acids. CDR1 and CDR2 (germline): MNHEY, SMNVEV (reference sequence). Here the CDR3 reads CASSLSGVAGWSRNEQFF. As DNA, the CDR3 is TGTGCCAGCAGTTTATCGGGGGTAGCGGGATGGAGTAGGAATGAGCAGTTCTTC.

The chain has TRBV10-3 and TRBJ2-1; a possible D gene is TRBD1 (5 bases). The V end lost 2 bases, the J end lost 7 bases, and 12 bases lay between the germline ends. The length of the CDR3 is 14 residues. Germline assignment: CDR1 ENHRY and CDR2 SYGVKD. CDR3 DNA sequence: TGTGCCATCAGTGAGACCCAGGGTGCAAATGAGCAGTTCTTC. This encodes CAISETQGANEQFF.

The chain recombines TRBV27 with TRBJ2-7; maybe TRBD2 (5 bases). The CDR3 is 13 residues long. Trimming removed 5 bases from V and 13 bases from J, with 21 bases in between. Germline V gives CDR1 MNHEY, CDR2 SMNVEV (reference sequence). The CDR3, as DNA: TGTGCCAGCAGTCCAAACTATGGCGGGCTGTACTACTTC. Translation: CASSPNYGGLYYF.

This chain connects TRBV19 to TRBJ1-2; 9 nucleotides agree with TRBD1. V was clipped by 5 bases and J by 2 bases; unmatched bases: 6. The CDR3 contains 15 residues. From germline, CDR1 is LNHDA and CDR2 SQIVND (reference sequence). CDR3 amino acids: CASSPGDRVNYGYTF. The CDR3 DNA is TGTGCCAGTAGTCCGGGGGACAGGGTAAACTATGGCTACACCTTC.

This clone was picked up a small number of times. The genes are TRBV6-6 and TRBJ1-3; tentatively, D is TRBD1 (5 bases). The CDR3 is 15 amino acids. CDR1 and CDR2 from the germline V gene are MNHNY and SVGAGI (reference sequence). V was shortened by 2 bases and J by 1 base, with 9 bases between the two germline ends. CDR3 DNA sequence: TGTGCCAGCAGTTACGGGGGGAGGTCTGGAAACACCATATATTTT. This encodes CASSYGGRSGNTIYF.

The chain couples TRBV28 to TRBJ1-2, with 7 bases fitting TRBD1. V lost 5 bases, J lost 2 bases, and 5 bases stayed unmatched. There are 14 residues in the CDR3. The germline CDR1 and CDR2 sequences are MDHEN and SYDVKM. CDR3 sequence reads: CASSRTGLNYGYTF. In DNA, the CDR3 is TGTGCCAGCAGTAGGACAGGCTTAAACTATGGCTACACCTTC.

This clone was seen a few times. The genes are TRBV5-1 and TRBJ2-5; 11 nucleotides align to TRBD1. CDR3 length: 13 residues. Germline V lookup: CDR1 SGHRS, CDR2 YFSETQ. V shed 0 bases, J shed 9 bases, and the junction held 1 base outside the gene matches. CDR3 nucleotides: TGCGCCAGCAGCTTGGAGGGACAGGGGGCCCAGTACTTC. It specifies CASSLEGQGAQYF.